Each of the 21 T cell receptor beta chains below was sequenced from the same sample in a study of T cell changes during pregnancy in multiple sclerosis (dated by TCRdb to about 2019). The library was built by means of the immunoSEQ multiplex PCR assay. Entries here come from immuneACCESS through TCRdb and include only in-frame sequences with V and J called. Some clones fail to appear in such tables; in the studies checked, an unresolved V gene covers under half of the shortfall, and the cause of the remainder is unknown. This sample lists tens of thousands of clones; around 89% were detected once. The ten largest clones take up around 0.57% of the sample. This sample comprised CD4+ T cells from peripheral blood mononuclear cells, obtained in the first trimester of pregnancy. The receptor source for this set is a female donor with multiple sclerosis, enrolled in a pregnancy study.

The chain is built from TRBV27 and TRBJ1-6; the D gene is possibly TRBD1 (6 bases). The CDR3 runs to 15 residues. V dropped 6 bases and J dropped 10 bases, with 19 bases sitting between them. Per germline, CDR1 MNHEY and CDR2 SMNVEV (reference sequence). The CDR3 DNA reads TGTGCCAGCAGATTCACAGGGTCCCTCGTCTCACCCCTCCACTTT. Its translation is CASRFTGSLVSPLHF.

The chain is built from TRBV6-6 and TRBJ1-2; possibly TRBD1 for D (6 bases). Germline lookup yields CDR1 MNHNY and CDR2 SVGAGI (reference sequence). The germline V and J ends were trimmed by 8 bases and 1 base, with 11 bases remaining between them. The CDR3 length is 13 residues. The CDR3 region has the DNA TGTGCCAGCGGCATAGGGGGTAACTATGGCTACACCTTC. Its translation: CASGIGGNYGYTF.

The chain couples TRBV10-3 to TRBJ2-2; 10 positions match TRBD2. Germline V gene lookup returns CDR1 ENHRY and CDR2 SYGVKD. CDR3 length: 17 amino acids. J gave up 3 bases and V 4 bases, and 8 bases lay outside the gene matches. The CDR3 loop reads CAISGGTGTSDTGELFF. The CDR3 region has the DNA TGTGCCATCAGTGGCGGTACCGGGACTAGCGACACCGGGGAGCTGTTTTTT.

The rearrangement joins TRBV28 to TRBJ2-7, with D tentatively TRBD1 (6 bases). Germline V gene lookup returns CDR1 MDHEN and CDR2 SYDVKM. The CDR3 is 13 amino acids. Trimming stripped 6 bases from V and 4 bases from J, with 13 bases between. The CDR3 loop is CASRLTGKYEQYF. DNA for the CDR3: TGTGCCAGCAGATTAACAGGGAAATACGAGCAGTACTTC.

The J gene is TRBJ2-3, the V gene TRBV5-4; 9 positions match TRBD2. CDR1 SGHNT and CDR2 YYREEE come from the germline V gene (reference sequence). The V segment lost 3 bases and the J segment 3 bases; nucleotides outside the gene matches: 11. The CDR3 is made up of 17 amino acids. CDR3 sequence reads: CASSYPWAGGPTDTQYF. The DNA for the CDR3 is TGTGCCAGCAGCTACCCCTGGGCGGGGGGGCCGACAGATACGCAGTATTTT. The full variable domain, with the rest looked up from reference TRBV5-4 and TRBJ2-3, is ETGVTQSPTHLIKTRGQQVTLRCSSQSGHNTVSWYQQALGQGPQFIFQYYREEENGRGNFPPRFSGLQFPNYSSELNVNALELDDSALYLCASSYPWAGGPTDTQYFGPGTRLTVL.

This sequence joins TRBV18 and TRBJ1-1, with D hard to call. The germline CDR1 and CDR2 sequences are KGHSH and LQKENI. This CDR3 has 14 residues. The ends were cut back, 1 base at V and 4 bases at J, with 10 bases in the middle. In DNA form, the CDR3 reads TGTGCCAGCTCACCACAACCCGGAGTCACTGAAGCTTTCTTT. It translates to CASSPQPGVTEAFF.

The chain combines TRBV5-1 with TRBJ2-5; 8 bases agree with TRBD2. The junction had 7 bases not matched to a gene; V was cut back by 4 bases and J by 5 bases. The CDR3 length is 14 residues. CDR1 and CDR2 from the germline V gene are SGHRS and YFSETQ. The CDR3 region is CASSPFGGAETQYF. The CDR3 DNA sequence: TGCGCCAGCAGCCCATTCGGGGGGGCGGAGACCCAGTACTTC.

The rearrangement uses TRBV4-1 and TRBJ2-4; 16 nucleotides line up with TRBD2. The CDR3 extends over 18 amino acids. V was clipped by 4 bases and J by 1 base; unmatched bases: 4. Germline lookup yields CDR1 MGHRA and CDR2 YSYEKL. The CDR3 sequence is CASSPGLAGGRAKNIQYF. The CDR3 DNA is TGCGCCAGCAGCCCGGGACTAGCGGGGGGGCGGGCCAAAAACATTCAGTACTTC.

The CDR3: CASSFFAGGEYF. DNA for the CDR3: TGTGCCAGCAGTTTTTTTGCGGGCGGCGAGTACTTC. The chain links TRBV28 to TRBJ2-5, with D maybe TRBD2 (5 bases). This CDR3 region has 12 residues. V dropped 3 bases and J dropped 12 bases, with 14 bases sitting between them. Germline V gene sequence: CDR1 MDHEN, CDR2 SYDVKM.

This chain uses TRBV7-2 with TRBJ2-3; 7 nucleotides agree with TRBD2. Germline values: CDR1 SGHTA, CDR2 FQGNSA. This CDR3 comprises 14 residues. J gave up 4 bases and V 4 bases, and 5 bases lay outside the gene matches. The CDR3 loop is CASSSGGSADTQYF. The CDR3 nucleotides read TGTGCCAGCAGCTCCGGGGGGTCGGCAGATACGCAGTATTTT. The full variable domain, with the rest looked up from reference TRBV7-2 and TRBJ2-3, is GAGVSQSPSNKVTEKGKDVELRCDPISGHTALYWYRQSLGQGLEFLIYFQGNSAPDKSGLPSDRFSAERTGGSVSTLTIQRTQQEDSAVYLCASSSGGSADTQYFGPGTRLTVL.

The V gene is TRBV19, the J gene TRBJ1-2, with 7 positions matching TRBD1. Germline CDR1 and CDR2: LNHDA and SQIVND (reference sequence). CDR3 length: 15 amino acids. Trimming at V came to 4 bases and at J to 4 bases, leaving 9 bases not matched to a gene. The CDR3: CASSRGQQLGYGYTF. The CDR3, as DNA: TGTGCCAGTAGTAGGGGACAGCAGCTAGGCTATGGCTACACCTTC.

This chain joins TRBV30 and TRBJ1-2, with D perhaps matching TRBD1 (6 bases). CDR1 and CDR2 (germline): GTSNPN, SVGIG (reference sequence). The germline V and J ends were trimmed by 2 bases and 1 base, with 11 bases remaining between them. There are 14 residues in the CDR3. The CDR3 DNA follows: TGTGCCTGGAGTAGGCAGGGGCTTAACTATGGCTACACCTTC. It encodes CAWSRQGLNYGYTF.

The rearrangement uses TRBV27 and TRBJ2-1; 7 bases align to TRBD1. This CDR3 comprises 16 residues. V was pared by 3 bases and J by 7 bases, with 12 bases of the junction left unmatched. Germline V lookup: CDR1 MNHEY, CDR2 SMNVEV (reference sequence). The CDR3 DNA is TGTGCCAGCAGTTTCTTTGGGACCCAGGGGGTGAATGAGCAGTTCTTC. The encoded protein is CASSFFGTQGVNEQFF.

The rearrangement uses TRBV7-6 and TRBJ1-2; the D is unclear. V lost 5 bases to trimming and J lost 7 bases, with 23 bases between them. CDR3 length: 16 amino acids. Germline V lookup: CDR1 SGHVS, CDR2 FNYEAQ. Written as DNA, the CDR3 is TGTGCCAGCAGCCCCCTAGACGGCAAGAGCCGGCCTGGCTACACCTTC. It specifies CASSPLDGKSRPGYTF.

The chain employs TRBV6-5 and TRBJ2-7; 7 bases fit TRBD1. CDR3 length: 15 amino acids. CDR1 and CDR2 from the germline V gene are MNHEY and SVGAGI. Trimming took 6 bases from V and 0 from J; bases not matched to a gene: 8. The CDR3, as DNA: TGTGCCAGCAGCCGAGGTGGGACAGCCTCCTACGAGCAGTACTTC. Residues: CASSRGGTASYEQYF.

This chain connects TRBV13 to TRBJ1-5; TRBD1 matches at 7 bases. CDR1 is PRHDT, CDR2 FYEKMQ, per germline (reference sequence). CDR3 size: 14 residues. Trimming at V came to 0 bases and at J to 6 bases, leaving 2 bases not matched to a gene. The DNA of the CDR3 is TGTGCCAGCAGCTTAGGACAGGGGAGTCAGCCCCAGCATTTT. This gives the protein CASSLGQGSQPQHF.

V and J are TRBV29-1 and TRBJ1-2; 8 bases agree with TRBD1. In germline, CDR1 is SQVTM, CDR2 ANQGSEA. CDR3 length: 14 amino acids. The trim removed 0 bases at V and 3 bases at J, leaving 3 bases unmatched. CDR3 in amino acids: CSVEDWGQDYGYTF. As DNA, the CDR3 is TGCAGCGTTGAAGATTGGGGACAGGACTATGGCTACACCTTC.

This sequence joins TRBV29-1 and TRBJ1-1; no firm D call. Germline V lookup: CDR1 SQVTM, CDR2 ANQGSEA. The V end lost 7 bases, the J end lost 3 bases, and 12 bases lay between the germline ends. The CDR3 totals 12 residues. This CDR3 is CSAADGDTEAFF. The CDR3, as DNA: TGCAGCGCCGCGGACGGGGACACTGAAGCTTTCTTT. Full variable domain (remainder filled in from reference TRBV29-1 and TRBJ1-1): SAVISQKPSRDICQRGTSLTIQCQVDSQVTMMFWYRQQPGQSLTLIATANQGSEATYESGFVIDKFPISRPNLTFSTLTVSNMSPEDSSIYLCSAADGDTEAFFGQGTRLTVV.

The chain uses TRBV27 and TRBJ2-3; D is possibly TRBD1 (5 bases). Per germline, CDR1 MNHEY and CDR2 SMNVEV (reference sequence). Trimming left V 2 bases short and J 5 bases short, with 11 bases between. There are 14 residues in the CDR3. In DNA form, the CDR3 reads TGTGCCAGCAGTTTAAGGGGCGACCTAGATACGCAGTATTTT. Amino acid sequence: CASSLRGDLDTQYF.

The gene calls are TRBV19 and TRBJ2-3, with D tentatively TRBD2 (6 bases). There are 15 residues in the CDR3. V lost 4 bases to trimming and J lost 0 bases, with 11 bases between them. Germline CDR1 LNHDA, CDR2 SQIVND (reference sequence). CDR3 in DNA: TGTGCCAGTAGTACCTTGGCGGGGAGCACAGATACGCAGTATTTT. The encoded protein is CASSTLAGSTDTQYF.

V usage is TRBV27 and J usage is TRBJ1-2; 7 bases are a match to TRBD1. The CDR3 length is 14 residues. Germline trimming cut 2 bases from V and 7 bases from J; bases unmatched to any gene: 7. Germline loops: CDR1 MNHEY, CDR2 SMNVEV (reference sequence). CDR3 DNA: TGTGCCAGCAGTTTAGCGGGGACAGTTGGTGGCTACACCTTC. Encoded protein: CASSLAGTVGGYTF.